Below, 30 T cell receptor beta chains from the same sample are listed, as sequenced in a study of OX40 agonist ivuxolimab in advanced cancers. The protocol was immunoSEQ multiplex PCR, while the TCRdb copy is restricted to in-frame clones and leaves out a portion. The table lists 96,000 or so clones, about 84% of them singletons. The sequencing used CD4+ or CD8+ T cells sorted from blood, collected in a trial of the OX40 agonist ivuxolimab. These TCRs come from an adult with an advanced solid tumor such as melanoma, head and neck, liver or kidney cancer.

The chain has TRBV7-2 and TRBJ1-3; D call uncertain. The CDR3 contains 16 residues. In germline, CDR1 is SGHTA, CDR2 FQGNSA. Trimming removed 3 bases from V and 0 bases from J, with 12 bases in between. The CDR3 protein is CASSFQDLLSGNTIYF. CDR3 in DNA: TGTGCCAGCAGCTTCCAGGACTTACTCTCTGGAAACACCATATATTTT.

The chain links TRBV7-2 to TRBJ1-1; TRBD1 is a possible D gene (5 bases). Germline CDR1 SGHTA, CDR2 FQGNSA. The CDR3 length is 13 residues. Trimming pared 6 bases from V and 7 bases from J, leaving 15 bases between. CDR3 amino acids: CASSETGTGEAFF. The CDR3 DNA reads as TGTGCCAGCAGTGAAACCGGGACTGGTGAAGCTTTCTTT.

The CDR3 reads CATSREAGDRGPGGLFF. The CDR3 DNA follows: TGTGCCACCAGCAGAGAGGCCGGTGACAGGGGGCCCGGTGGACTGTTTTTT. The rearrangement links TRBV15 to TRBJ1-4; 10 nucleotides match TRBD1. The CDR3 contains 17 residues. Losses at the gene ends were 0 bases for V and 13 bases for J; bases not matched to a gene: 14. Per germline, CDR1 LNHNV and CDR2 YYDKDF (reference sequence).

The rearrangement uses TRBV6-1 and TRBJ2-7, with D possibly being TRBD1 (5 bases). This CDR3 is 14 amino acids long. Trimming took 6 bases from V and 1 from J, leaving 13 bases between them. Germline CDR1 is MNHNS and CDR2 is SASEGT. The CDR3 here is CASRAGRQSYEQYF. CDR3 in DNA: TGTGCCAGCAGGGCAGGGCGGCAGTCCTACGAGCAGTACTTC.

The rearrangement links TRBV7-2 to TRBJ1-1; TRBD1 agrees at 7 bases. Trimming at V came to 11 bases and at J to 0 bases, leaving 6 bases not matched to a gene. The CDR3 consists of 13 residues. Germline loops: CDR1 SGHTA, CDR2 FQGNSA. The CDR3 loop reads CAGKTGMNTEAFF. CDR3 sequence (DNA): TGTGCCGGAAAGACAGGGATGAACACTGAAGCTTTCTTT.

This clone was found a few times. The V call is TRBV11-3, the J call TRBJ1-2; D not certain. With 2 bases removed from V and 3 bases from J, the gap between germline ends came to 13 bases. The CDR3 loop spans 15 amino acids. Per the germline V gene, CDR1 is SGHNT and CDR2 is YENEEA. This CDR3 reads CASSLRQDQHYGYTF. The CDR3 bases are TGTGCCAGCAGCTTAAGGCAGGATCAGCACTATGGCTACACCTTC.

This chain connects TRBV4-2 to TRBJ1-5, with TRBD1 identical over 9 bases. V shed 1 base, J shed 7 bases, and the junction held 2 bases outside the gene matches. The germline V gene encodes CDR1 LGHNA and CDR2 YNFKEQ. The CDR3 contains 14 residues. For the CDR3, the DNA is TGTGCCAGCAGCCAAGCGGGACAGGGCCAGCCCCAGCATTTT. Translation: CASSQAGQGQPQHF.

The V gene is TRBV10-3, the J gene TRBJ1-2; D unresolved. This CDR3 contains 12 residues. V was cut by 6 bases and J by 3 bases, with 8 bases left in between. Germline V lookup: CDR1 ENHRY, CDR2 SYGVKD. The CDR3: CAISSSDYGYTF. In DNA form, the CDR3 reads TGTGCCATCAGCAGTTCAGACTATGGCTACACCTTC.

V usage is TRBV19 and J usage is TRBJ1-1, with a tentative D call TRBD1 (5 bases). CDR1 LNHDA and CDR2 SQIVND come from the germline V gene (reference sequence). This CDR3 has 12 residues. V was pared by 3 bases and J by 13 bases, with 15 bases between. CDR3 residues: CASSMDGGVGFF. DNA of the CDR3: TGTGCCAGTAGTATGGACGGGGGAGTCGGTTTCTTT.

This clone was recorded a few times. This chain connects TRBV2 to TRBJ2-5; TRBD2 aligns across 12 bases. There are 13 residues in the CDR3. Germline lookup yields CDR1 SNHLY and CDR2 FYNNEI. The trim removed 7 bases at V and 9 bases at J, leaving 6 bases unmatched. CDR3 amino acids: CASKGPSGGAQYF. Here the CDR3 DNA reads TGTGCCAGCAAAGGCCCTAGCGGGGGGGCCCAGTACTTC.

CDR3 in amino acids: CASRLDGSYEQYF. The CDR3 DNA reads as TGTGCCAGCAGATTGGACGGCTCCTACGAGCAGTACTTC. The chain has TRBV6-1 and TRBJ2-7; D is unresolved. The CDR3 contains 13 residues. Germline CDR1 is MNHNS and CDR2 is SASEGT. With 6 bases removed from V and 0 bases from J, the gap between germline ends came to 9 bases.

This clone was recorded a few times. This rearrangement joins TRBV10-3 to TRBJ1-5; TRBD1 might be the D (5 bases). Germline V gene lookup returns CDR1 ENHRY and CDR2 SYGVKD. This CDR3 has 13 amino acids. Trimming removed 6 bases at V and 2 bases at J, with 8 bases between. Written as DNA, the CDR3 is TGTGCCATCAGCACGACAGGCAATCAGCCCCAGCATTTT. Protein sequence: CAISTTGNQPQHF.

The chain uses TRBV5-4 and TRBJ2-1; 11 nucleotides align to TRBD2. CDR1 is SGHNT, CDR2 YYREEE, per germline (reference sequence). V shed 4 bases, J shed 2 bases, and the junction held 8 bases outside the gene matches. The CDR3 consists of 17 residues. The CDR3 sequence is CASSKGLAAPPYNEQFF. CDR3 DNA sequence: TGTGCCAGCAGCAAGGGACTAGCGGCCCCGCCCTACAATGAGCAGTTCTTC.

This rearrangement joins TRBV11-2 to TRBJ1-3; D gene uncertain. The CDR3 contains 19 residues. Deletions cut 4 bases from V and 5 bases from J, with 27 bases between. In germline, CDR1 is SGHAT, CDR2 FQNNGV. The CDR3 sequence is CASSSISATGPTYRNTIYF. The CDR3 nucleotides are TGTGCCAGCAGCTCTATCTCGGCGACCGGGCCTACCTACAGAAACACCATATATTTT.

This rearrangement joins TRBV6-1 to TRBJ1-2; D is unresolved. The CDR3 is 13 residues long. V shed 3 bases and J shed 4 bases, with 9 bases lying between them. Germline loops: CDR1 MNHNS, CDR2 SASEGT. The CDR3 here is CASSEGGLYGYTF. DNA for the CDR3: TGTGCCAGCAGTGAGGGCGGACTCTATGGCTACACCTTC.

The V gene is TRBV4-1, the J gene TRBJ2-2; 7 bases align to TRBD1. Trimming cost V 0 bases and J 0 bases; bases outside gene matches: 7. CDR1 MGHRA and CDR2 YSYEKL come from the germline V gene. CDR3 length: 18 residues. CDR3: CASSQEASRGTNTGELFF. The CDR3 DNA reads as TGCGCCAGCAGCCAAGAAGCAAGCAGGGGGACGAACACCGGGGAGCTGTTTTTT.

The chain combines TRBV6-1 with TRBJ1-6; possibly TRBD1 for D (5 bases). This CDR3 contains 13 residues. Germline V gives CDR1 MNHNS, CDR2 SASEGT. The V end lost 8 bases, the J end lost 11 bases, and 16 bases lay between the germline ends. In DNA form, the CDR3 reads TGTGCCAGCCAGCGGGCAGGGTCAGCACCCCTCCACTTT. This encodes CASQRAGSAPLHF.

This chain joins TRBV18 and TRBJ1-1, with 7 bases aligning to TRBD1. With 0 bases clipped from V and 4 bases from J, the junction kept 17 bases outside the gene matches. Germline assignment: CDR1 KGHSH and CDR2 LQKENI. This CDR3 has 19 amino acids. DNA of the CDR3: TGTGCCAGCTCACCACCGTGGTGGGAGCCAGGGGGGTCGAGCACTGAAGCTTTCTTT. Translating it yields CASSPPWWEPGGSSTEAFF.

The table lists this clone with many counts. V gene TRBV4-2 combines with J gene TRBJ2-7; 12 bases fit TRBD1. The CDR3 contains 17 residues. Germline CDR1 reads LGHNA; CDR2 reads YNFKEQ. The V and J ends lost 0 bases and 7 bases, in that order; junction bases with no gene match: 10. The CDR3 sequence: CASSQDRLGQGAREQYF. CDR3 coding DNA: TGTGCCAGCAGCCAAGATCGCTTGGGACAGGGGGCGCGGGAGCAGTACTTC.

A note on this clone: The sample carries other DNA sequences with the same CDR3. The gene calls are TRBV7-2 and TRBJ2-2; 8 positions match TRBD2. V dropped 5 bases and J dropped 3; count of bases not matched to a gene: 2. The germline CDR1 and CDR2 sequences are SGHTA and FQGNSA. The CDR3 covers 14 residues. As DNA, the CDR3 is TGTGCCAGCAGCCCTAGCGGGTACACCGGGGAGCTGTTTTTT. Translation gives CASSPSGYTGELFF.

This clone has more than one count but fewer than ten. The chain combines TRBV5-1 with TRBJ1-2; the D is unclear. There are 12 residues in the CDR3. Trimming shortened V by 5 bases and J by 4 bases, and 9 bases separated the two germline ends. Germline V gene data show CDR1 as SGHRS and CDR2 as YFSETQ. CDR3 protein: CASRGSAYGYTF. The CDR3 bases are TGCGCCAGCAGAGGGTCCGCCTATGGCTACACCTTC.

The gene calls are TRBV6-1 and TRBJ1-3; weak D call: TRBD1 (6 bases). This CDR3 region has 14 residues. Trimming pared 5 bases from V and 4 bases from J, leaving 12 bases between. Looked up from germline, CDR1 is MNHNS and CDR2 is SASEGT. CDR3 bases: TGTGCCAGCAGTCTACAGGGATCCGGAAACACCATATATTTT. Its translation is CASSLQGSGNTIYF.

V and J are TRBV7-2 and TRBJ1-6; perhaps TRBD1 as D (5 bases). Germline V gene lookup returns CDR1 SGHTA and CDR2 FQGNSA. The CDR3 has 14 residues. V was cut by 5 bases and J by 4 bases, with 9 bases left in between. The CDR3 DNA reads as TGTGCCAGCAGCGGGGACGGTTATAATTCACCCCTCCACTTT. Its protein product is CASSGDGYNSPLHF.

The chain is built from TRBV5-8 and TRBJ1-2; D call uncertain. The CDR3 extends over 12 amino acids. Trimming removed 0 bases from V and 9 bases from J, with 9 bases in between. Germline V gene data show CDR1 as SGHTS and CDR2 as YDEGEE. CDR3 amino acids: CASSLVRESYTF. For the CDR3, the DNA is TGTGCCAGCAGCTTGGTTCGGGAGAGCTACACCTTC.

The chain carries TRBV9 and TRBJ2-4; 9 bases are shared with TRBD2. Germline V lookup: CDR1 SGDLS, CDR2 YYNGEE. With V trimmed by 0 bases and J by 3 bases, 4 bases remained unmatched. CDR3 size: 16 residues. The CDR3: CASSVGAGGGKNIQYF. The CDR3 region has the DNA TGTGCCAGCAGCGTAGGAGCGGGGGGTGGCAAAAACATTCAGTACTTC.

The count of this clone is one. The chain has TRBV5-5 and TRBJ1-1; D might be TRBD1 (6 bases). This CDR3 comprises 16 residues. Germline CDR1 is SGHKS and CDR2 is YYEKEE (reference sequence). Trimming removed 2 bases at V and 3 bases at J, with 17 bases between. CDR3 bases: TGTGCCAGCAGCTTTAACGGCCGGGGGCGAGACACTGAAGCTTTCTTT. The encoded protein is CASSFNGRGRDTEAFF.

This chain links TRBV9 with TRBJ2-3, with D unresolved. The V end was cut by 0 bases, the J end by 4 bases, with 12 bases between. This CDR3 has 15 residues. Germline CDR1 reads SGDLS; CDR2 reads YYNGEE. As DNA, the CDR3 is TGTGCCAGCAGCGTAGGCGACTTCTCCTCAGATACGCAGTATTTT. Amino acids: CASSVGDFSSDTQYF. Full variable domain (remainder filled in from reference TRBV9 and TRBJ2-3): DSGVTQTPKHLITATGQRVTLRCSPRSGDLSVYWYQQSLDQGLQFLIQYYNGEERAKGNILERFSAQQFPDLHSELNLSSLELGDSALYFCASSVGDFSSDTQYFGPGTRLTVL.

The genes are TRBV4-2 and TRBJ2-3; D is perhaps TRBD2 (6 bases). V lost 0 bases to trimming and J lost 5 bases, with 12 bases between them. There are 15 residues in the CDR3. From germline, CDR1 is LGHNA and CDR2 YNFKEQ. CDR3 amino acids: CASSQESAEGDTQYF. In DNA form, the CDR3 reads TGTGCCAGCAGCCAAGAGTCGGCGGAGGGAGATACGCAGTATTTT.

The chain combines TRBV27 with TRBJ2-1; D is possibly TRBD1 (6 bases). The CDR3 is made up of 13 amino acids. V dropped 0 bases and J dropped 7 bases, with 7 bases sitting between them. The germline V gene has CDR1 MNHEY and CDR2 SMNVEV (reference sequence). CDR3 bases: TGTGCCAGCAGTTTATCGACAGGTAATGAGCAGTTCTTC. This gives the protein CASSLSTGNEQFF.

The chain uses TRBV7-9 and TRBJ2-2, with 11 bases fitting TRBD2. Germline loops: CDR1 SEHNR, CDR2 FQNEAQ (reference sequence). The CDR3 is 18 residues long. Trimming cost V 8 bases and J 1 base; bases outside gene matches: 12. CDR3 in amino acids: CASPFPLGLAENTGELFF. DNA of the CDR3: TGTGCCAGCCCCTTCCCGCTGGGACTAGCGGAGAACACCGGGGAGCTGTTTTTT.